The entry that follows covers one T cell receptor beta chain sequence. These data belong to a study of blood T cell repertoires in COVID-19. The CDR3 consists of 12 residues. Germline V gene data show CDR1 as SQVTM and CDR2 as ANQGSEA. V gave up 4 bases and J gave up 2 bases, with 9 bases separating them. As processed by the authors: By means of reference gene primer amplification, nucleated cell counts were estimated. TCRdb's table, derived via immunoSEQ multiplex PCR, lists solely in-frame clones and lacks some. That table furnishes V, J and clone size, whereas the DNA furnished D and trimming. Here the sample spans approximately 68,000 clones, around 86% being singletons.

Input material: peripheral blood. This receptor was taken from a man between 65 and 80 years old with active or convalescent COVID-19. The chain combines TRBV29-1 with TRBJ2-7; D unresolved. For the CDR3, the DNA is TGCAGCGTTGCTAACCTGGCCTACGAGCAGTACTTC. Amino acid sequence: CSVANLAYEQYF.